What follows are 16 T cell receptor beta chains derived from one specimen sequenced in a study of T-cell reconstitution after alpha-beta-depleted transplantation in children. Preparing the TCRbeta library involved the use of unique molecular identifiers. TCRdb analysed the PCR reads with MiXCR anew, one entry per CDR3 protein. The sample yields about a million distinct CDR3 sequences, about 26% seen once. The sequencing here drew on PBMCs, mostly from graft donor cells, taken 360 days after TCRalphabeta/CD19-depleted stem cell transplant. The source is a boy less than two years old who had a stem cell transplant for SCID, so the T cells may come from the graft donor.

The V call is TRBV7-9, the J call TRBJ1-1; D is ambiguous. V was shortened by 5 bases and J by 6 bases, with 19 bases between the two germline ends. Germline-derived CDR1 and CDR2 are SEHNR and FQNEAQ (reference sequence). This CDR3 is built from 15 residues. CDR3 nucleotide sequence: TGTGCCAGCAGCCAGACGCAGGTCTTGAAGGCTGAAGCTTTCTTT. Protein sequence: CASSQTQVLKAEAFF.

This clonotype appeared a single time. This chain links TRBV11-2 with TRBJ2-1, with no clear D. The CDR3 contains 15 residues. The V and J ends lost 5 bases and 5 bases respectively, with 16 bases between them. Germline CDR1 SGHAT, CDR2 FQNNGV. Here the CDR3 reads CASSPGQLVNNEQFF. CDR3 bases: TGTGCCAGCAGCCCCGGCCAGCTGGTGAACAATGAGCAGTTCTTC.

The chain uses TRBV4-1 and TRBJ1-3, with 7 bases identical to TRBD1. The junction had 4 bases not matched to a gene; V was cut back by 1 base and J by 1 base. Per the germline V gene, CDR1 is MGHRA and CDR2 is YSYEKL. The CDR3 consists of 16 residues. CDR3 bases: TGCGCCAGCAGCCAAGGCAGGGGGGGTTCTGGAAACACCATATATTTT. Residues: CASSQGRGGSGNTIYF.

This clonotype was recorded a few times. The rearrangement joins TRBV5-6 to TRBJ1-1, with 8 nucleotides matching TRBD1. The CDR3 has 15 residues. Germline lookup yields CDR1 SGHDT and CDR2 YYEEEE. V lost 4 bases, J lost 4 bases, and 9 bases stayed unmatched. In nucleotides, the CDR3 is TGTGCCAGCAGCCTGGCGGACAGGGAGGCCACTGAAGCTTTCTTT. It yields the protein CASSLADREATEAFF.

V gene TRBV5-1 combines with J gene TRBJ2-7; no clear D. Trimming removed 5 bases from V and 5 bases from J, with 5 bases in between. The CDR3 has 10 amino acids. Germline CDR1 and CDR2: SGHRS and YFSETQ. CDR3 sequence (DNA): TGCGCCAGCAGGTTCGACGAGCAGTACTTC. This sequence encodes CASRFDEQYF. Looking up the rest from reference TRBV5-1 and TRBJ2-7 gives the full variable domain: KAGVTQTPRYLIKTRGQQVTLSCSPISGHRSVSWYQQTPGQGLQFLFEYFSETQRNKGNFPGRFSGRQFSNSRSEMNVSTLELGDSALYLCASRFDEQYFGPGTRLTVT.

The chain carries TRBV5-1 and TRBJ2-7; either TRBD1 or TRBD2 may fit D (5 bases each). The CDR3 length is 15 residues. Between the trimmed V and J ends, which lost 5 bases and 3 bases, there was a span of 18 bases. In germline, CDR1 is SGHRS, CDR2 YFSETQ. This chain's CDR3 is CASSLGRQIIYEQYF. CDR3 DNA sequence: TGCGCCAGCAGTCTGGGGAGACAGATAATCTACGAGCAGTACTTC.

In its sample, this clonotype was seen a few times. The rearrangement joins TRBV11-1 to TRBJ2-1; D not certain. V was pared by 1 base and J by 2 bases, with 9 bases between. The length of the CDR3 is 15 residues. Germline CDR1 and CDR2: SGHAT and FQDESV (reference sequence). CDR3 nucleotide sequence: TGTGCCAGCAGCTTAGGAAGGGAACCCTACAATGAGCAGTTCTTC. Its translation is CASSLGREPYNEQFF. Variable domain in full (rest from reference TRBV11-1 and TRBJ2-1): EAEVAQSPRYKITEKSQAVAFWCDPISGHATLYWYRQILGQGPELLVQFQDESVVDDSQLPKDRFSAERLKGVDSTLKIQPAELGDSAMYLCASSLGREPYNEQFFGPGTRLTVL.

This clonotype came up a few times. The chain carries TRBV29-1 and TRBJ2-3; a weak D match, TRBD1 (5 bases). CDR1 and CDR2 (germline): SQVTM, ANQGSEA. Trimming cost V 3 bases and J 0 bases, with 13 bases left between them. The CDR3 covers 15 residues. The CDR3 coding sequence is TGCAGCGTTGAGCCAGGGAAATCCAGCACAGATACGCAGTATTTT. Its translation is CSVEPGKSSTDTQYF.

The chain is built from TRBV5-1 and TRBJ2-3; a possible D gene is TRBD2 (6 bases). V shed 1 base and J shed 3 bases, with 12 bases lying between them. The CDR3 has 15 residues. CDR1 and CDR2 (germline): SGHRS, YFSETQ. The CDR3 reads CASSLQRALTDTQYF. The CDR3 bases are TGCGCCAGCAGCTTGCAGCGGGCCCTTACAGATACGCAGTATTTT.

This clonotype was found once. The chain is built from TRBV11-1 and TRBJ1-1; possible D gene TRBD1, 5 bases. This CDR3 contains 15 residues. CDR1 SGHAT and CDR2 FQDESV come from the germline V gene (reference sequence). The V end was cut by 3 bases, the J end by 3 bases, with 14 bases between. CDR3 DNA: TGTGCCAGCAGCTTGAGGGAAACCAGGGACACTGAAGCTTTCTTT. This codes for CASSLRETRDTEAFF. Supplemented by reference TRBV11-1 and TRBJ1-1, the full variable domain reads EAEVAQSPRYKITEKSQAVAFWCDPISGHATLYWYRQILGQGPELLVQFQDESVVDDSQLPKDRFSAERLKGVDSTLKIQPAELGDSAMYLCASSLRETRDTEAFFGQGTRLTVV.

V and J are TRBV3-1 and TRBJ2-3, with 11 bases identical to TRBD1. V gave up 4 bases and J gave up 6 bases; unmatched junction bases: 12. Germline V gives CDR1 LGHDT, CDR2 YNNKEL (reference sequence). CDR3 length: 17 amino acids. The CDR3 protein is CASSLELGQGAADTQYF. The CDR3 DNA reads as TGTGCCAGCAGCCTAGAACTAGGACAGGGGGCGGCGGATACGCAGTATTTT.

This chain links TRBV7-9 with TRBJ2-7, with 7 bases aligning to TRBD1. The CDR3 runs 15 residues. Per germline, CDR1 SEHNR and CDR2 FQNEAQ (reference sequence). The J segment lost 3 bases and the V segment lost 3 bases, leaving 8 bases of the junction unmatched. The CDR3 here is CASSFPRTGHYEQYF. DNA for the CDR3: TGTGCCAGCAGCTTTCCAAGGACAGGCCACTACGAGCAGTACTTC. Based on the CDR3 plus reference TRBV7-9 and TRBJ2-7, the full variable domain is DTGVSQNPRHKITKRGQNVTFRCDPISEHNRLYWYRQTLGQGPEFLTYFQNEAQLEKSRLLSDRFSAERPKGSFSTLEIQRTEQGDSAMYLCASSFPRTGHYEQYFGPGTRLTVT.

The V call is TRBV12-3 or TRBV12-4, the J call TRBJ1-2; D remains ambiguous. The CDR3 contains 14 residues. V was pared by 1 base and J by 7 bases, with 13 bases between. CDR3 sequence: CASSLEVQLGGYTF. DNA of the CDR3: TGTGCCAGCAGTTTAGAGGTCCAACTAGGTGGCTACACCTTC.

The sample holds a few counts of this clonotype. The rearrangement uses TRBV29-1 and TRBJ2-4; 11 bases fit TRBD2. Germline V lookup: CDR1 SQVTM, CDR2 ANQGSEA. The ends lost 0 bases at V and 0 bases at J; junction bases unmatched: 16. This CDR3 has 21 amino acids. The CDR3 spells CSVEDRGTSGSFNLAKNIQYF. The CDR3 nucleotides are TGCAGCGTTGAAGATCGGGGGACTAGCGGTTCCTTTAACCTAGCCAAAAACATTCAGTACTTC.

The gene calls are TRBV12-3 or TRBV12-4 and TRBJ1-2; D is unresolved. Trimming stripped 6 bases from V and 6 bases from J, with 17 bases between. This CDR3 region has 14 residues. The CDR3 sequence: CASRESGLGNGYTF. CDR3 sequence (DNA): TGTGCCAGCAGAGAATCCGGGTTGGGGAATGGCTACACCTTC.

This chain uses TRBV3-1 with TRBJ2-2, with 11 nucleotides matching TRBD2. The V segment lost 4 bases and the J segment 3 bases; nucleotides outside the gene matches: 4. The CDR3 is 16 residues long. CDR1 is LGHDT and CDR2 is YNNKEL in the germline V gene (reference sequence). This chain's CDR3 is CASSLLAGAYTGELFF. The CDR3 nucleotides are TGTGCCAGCAGCCTACTAGCGGGGGCCTACACCGGGGAGCTGTTTTTT.